This TCR beta chain was obtained from a study of patients and donors after allogeneic stem cell transplantation (dated by TCRdb to the early 2020s). This clonotype was detected a few times. There is no known antigen for this receptor. Base qualities are not recorded, but no much larger clone differs from it by a single base. To prepare the library, RT-PCR was applied. The sequencer was a NextSeq 550. The public sequencing data were trimmed at Q25 with fastp and processed into clonotypes with MiXCR by TCRdb, which kept only in-frame beta chains. Rows matching on CDR3 protein sequence are summarized as one entry with the most common DNA and genes. The sample contains about a million distinct CDR3 sequences, about 20% of them found a single time. Around 6% of the sample belongs to the ten largest clones. Trimming accounts for 3 bases at V and 4 bases at J, while the number of junction bases matched to no gene is 2. Measured from the cysteine to the phenylalanine, the CDR3 is 12 residues long. The retained sequence is limited to the CDR3, 36 bases, with the frame set at the first base. The germline V gene (reference sequence) sets CDR1 to DFQATT and CDR2 to SNEGSKA.

The rearranged segments are TRBV20-1 and TRBJ1-2, and TRBD1 matches 7 of the central bases. The source material was blood, either unsorted or a sorted T cell fraction (not recorded which). The TCR was taken from a human donor who was either an allogeneic HSCT recipient or a stem cell or donor lymphocyte infusion donor (not recorded which). It is not recorded whose cells these are; they may come from a transplant donor. The CDR3 reads CSARGQSYGYTF. The DNA sequence is as follows: TGCAGTGCTAGGGGACAGAGCTATGGCTACACCTTC.